This TCR beta chain stems from a study of T cells in pancreatic ductal adenocarcinoma. Germline V CDR1 and CDR2: MDHEN, SYDVKM. CDR3 length: 15 residues. After removal of 8 bases from V and 8 bases from J, the junction contained 12 bases not matched to a gene. Only in-frame clones appear in the TCRdb table, and some are missing; sequencing was by immunoSEQ multiplex PCR. Of about 97,000 clones listed, roughly 96% are singletons. The selected patients with pancreatic ductal adenocarcinoma had surgery but no neoadjuvant therapy. The sequenced sample was PBMCs. V gene TRBV28 combines with J gene TRBJ2-1; TRBD2 aligns across 10 bases. This clonotype originated in a human donor with pancreatic ductal adenocarcinoma. In nucleotides, the CDR3 is TGTGCCAGCCTCGGGAGCGGACTAGCGGACGATGAGCAGTTCTTC. This encodes CASLGSGLADDEQFF. Using reference TRBV28 and TRBJ2-1 for the parts outside the CDR3, the full variable domain is DVKVTQSSRYLVKRTGEKVFLECVQDMDHENMFWYRQDPGLGLRLIYFSYDVKMKEKGDIPEGYSVSREKKERFSLILESASTNQTSMYLCASLGSGLADDEQFFGPGTRLTVL.